The 24 T cell receptor beta chains below come from one sample, sequenced in a study of PD-1 blockade in classical Hodgkin lymphoma. TCRdb's copy holds only in-frame clones and misses some; the assay was immunoSEQ multiplex PCR. The sample yields 99,000 or so clones, roughly nine tenths seen once. This sample's time point: cycle 4 day 1 (C4D1), after around six weeks of nivolumab. Every single patient, without exception, relapsed after autologous stem cell transplantation, and brentuximab vedotin exposure varied. The specimen comprised peripheral blood mononuclear cells (PBMCs), sampled before the fourth cycle of nivolumab. Receptor source: a human donor with classical Hodgkin lymphoma.

In its sample, this clone was seen a few times. The chain combines TRBV19 with TRBJ1-2; D gene uncertain. V was cut by 6 bases and J by 10 bases, with 12 bases left in between. The germline V gene has CDR1 LNHDA and CDR2 SQIVND (reference sequence). CDR3 length equals 11 residues. The CDR3 region has the DNA TGTGCCAGTAGACTTTTCCGCAACTACACCTTC. It is translated as CASRLFRNYTF. Based on the CDR3 plus reference TRBV19 and TRBJ1-2, the full variable domain is DGGITQSPKYLFRKEGQNVTLSCEQNLNHDAMYWYRQDPGQGLRLIYYSQIVNDFQKGDIAEGYSVSREKKESFPLTVTSAQKNPTAFYLCASRLFRNYTFGSGTRLTVV.

The chain carries TRBV6-6 and TRBJ2-3; tentatively, D is TRBD2 (5 bases). From germline, CDR1 is MNHNY and CDR2 SVGAGI (reference sequence). The CDR3 runs to 14 residues. V was pared by 4 bases and J by 4 bases, with 12 bases between. The CDR3 DNA reads as TGTGCCAGCAGTTTAGCGAGTCATGCAGATACGCAGTATTTT. This codes for CASSLASHADTQYF.

This chain links TRBV15 with TRBJ2-5; TRBD2 is a possible D gene (6 bases). Looked up from germline, CDR1 is LNHNV and CDR2 is YYDKDF (reference sequence). The CDR3 totals 15 residues. V was cut by 0 bases and J by 4 bases, with 12 bases left in between. The CDR3 spells CATSRDSGVGETQYF. The CDR3, as DNA: TGTGCCACCAGCAGAGATTCGGGAGTGGGAGAGACCCAGTACTTC.

V usage is TRBV11-2 and J usage is TRBJ1-2, with D maybe TRBD1 (6 bases). The CDR3 consists of 17 residues. With 6 bases removed from V and 4 bases from J, the gap between germline ends came to 24 bases. CDR1 SGHAT and CDR2 FQNNGV come from the germline V gene. The CDR3 DNA is TGTGCCAGCAGACAAATAAGGGCAGGGGTTGGAAGCTATGGCTACACCTTC. This codes for CASRQIRAGVGSYGYTF.

The chain uses TRBV19 and TRBJ1-5, with TRBD1 as a possible D gene (5 bases). The CDR3 consists of 14 residues. CDR1 and CDR2 from the germline V gene are LNHDA and SQIVND (reference sequence). V lost 6 bases to trimming and J lost 4 bases, with 13 bases between them. CDR3: CASSPRGRNQPQHF. The CDR3 DNA reads TGTGCCAGTAGCCCCCGGGGCAGAAATCAGCCCCAGCATTTT.

The CDR3 region has the DNA TGTGCCTGGAGCAGAGTCTTCGGGAACACTGAAGCTTTCTTT. This translates into CAWSRVFGNTEAFF. The chain combines TRBV30 with TRBJ1-1; D uncertain. V shed 3 bases and J shed 1 base, with 12 bases lying between them. Germline CDR1 reads GTSNPN; CDR2 reads SVGIG (reference sequence). The CDR3 has 14 amino acids.

This clone was observed a few times. The chain is built from TRBV6-4 and TRBJ2-3; tentatively, D is TRBD2 (5 bases). Germline CDR1 MRHNA, CDR2 SNTAGT. Trimming shortened V by 5 bases and J by 0 bases, and 9 bases separated the two germline ends. This CDR3 spans 14 amino acids. CDR3 nucleotide sequence: TGTGCCAGCAGTCTTGGCGGGAGCACAGATACGCAGTATTTT. Residues: CASSLGGSTDTQYF.

This chain joins TRBV4-2 and TRBJ1-2; possible D gene TRBD1, 6 bases. CDR3 length: 12 residues. Germline-derived CDR1 and CDR2 are LGHNA and YNFKEQ. The V end lost 3 bases, the J end lost 6 bases, and 8 bases lay between the germline ends. CDR3 region: CASSQSGDGYTF. In nucleotides, the CDR3 is TGTGCCAGCAGCCAGTCAGGGGATGGCTACACCTTC.

The V call is TRBV7-2, the J call TRBJ2-2, with D unresolved. Germline V gives CDR1 SGHTA, CDR2 FQGNSA. The CDR3 totals 14 residues. V lost 5 bases and J lost 3, with 10 bases in between. CDR3 DNA sequence: TGTGCCAGCAGCCTTCAAGTGGACACCGGGGAGCTGTTTTTT. Translating gives CASSLQVDTGELFF.

This chain joins TRBV5-6 and TRBJ1-5; the D gene is possibly TRBD1 (6 bases). Trimming cost V 2 bases and J 1 base, with 10 bases left between them. This CDR3 region has 15 residues. CDR1 and CDR2 from the germline V gene are SGHDT and YYEEEE. DNA for the CDR3: TGTGCCAGCAGCTTTGGGGGCACCAGCAATCAGCCCCAGCATTTT. This sequence encodes CASSFGGTSNQPQHF. Full variable domain (remainder filled in from reference TRBV5-6 and TRBJ1-5): DAGVTQSPTHLIKTRGQQVTLRCSPKSGHDTVSWYQQALGQGPQFIFQYYEEEERQRGNFPDRFSGHQFPNYSSELNVNALLLGDSALYLCASSFGGTSNQPQHFGDGTRLSIL.

The chain links TRBV7-2 to TRBJ1-2, with D unresolved. Per the germline V gene, CDR1 is SGHTA and CDR2 is FQGNSA. The CDR3 sequence is 12 residues long. V lost 3 bases to trimming and J lost 1 base, with 3 bases between them. This chain's CDR3 is CASSFINYGYTF. For the CDR3, the DNA is TGTGCCAGCAGCTTCATTAACTATGGCTACACCTTC.

The chain links TRBV28 to TRBJ1-2; no definite D call. Germline assignment: CDR1 MDHEN and CDR2 SYDVKM. Trimming left V 5 bases short and J 8 bases short, with 21 bases between. The CDR3 contains 15 residues. The CDR3 DNA reads as TGTGCCAGCAGTACATCGAGTAGCGGGTTTCGCGGCTACACCTTC. It encodes CASSTSSSGFRGYTF.

V and J are TRBV19 and TRBJ2-1; D is perhaps TRBD1 or TRBD2 (5 bases each). Germline V CDR1 and CDR2: LNHDA, SQIVND (reference sequence). This CDR3 is built from 14 residues. V was pared by 6 bases and J by 3 bases, with 12 bases between. CDR3 bases: TGTGCCAGTAGATCCGGGACCAGCTACAATGAGCAGTTCTTC. It specifies CASRSGTSYNEQFF.

There are a few counts of this clone. This rearrangement joins TRBV2 to TRBJ2-3; TRBD2 matches 16 bases. The CDR3 has 19 residues. Per germline, CDR1 SNHLY and CDR2 FYNNEI. Losses at the gene ends were 8 bases for V and 3 bases for J; bases not matched to a gene: 14. This CDR3 reads CASSLGLAGGPGATDTQYF. The DNA for the CDR3 is TGTGCCAGCTCTTTGGGACTAGCGGGAGGGCCCGGGGCGACAGATACGCAGTATTTT.

The V and J genes are TRBV19 and TRBJ2-1, with 7 bases matching TRBD2. Trimming removed 4 bases from V and 2 bases from J; junction bases left unmatched: 5. Germline V CDR1 and CDR2: LNHDA, SQIVND (reference sequence). CDR3 length: 15 amino acids. The CDR3 is CASSRSGTAYNEQFF. The CDR3 bases are TGTGCCAGTAGTAGGAGCGGGACCGCCTACAATGAGCAGTTCTTC.

With regard to this clone: The same CDR3 can be traced to other DNA sequences in this sample. The chain combines TRBV5-1 with TRBJ2-3; D possibly corresponds to TRBD2 (5 bases). V lost 0 bases to trimming and J lost 1 base, with 9 bases between them. The CDR3 extends over 15 amino acids. Germline values: CDR1 SGHRS, CDR2 YFSETQ. The CDR3 DNA follows: TGCGCCAGCAGCTTGGGACGGGGAGGCACAGATACGCAGTATTTT. This gives the protein CASSLGRGGTDTQYF.

V gene TRBV4-2 combines with J gene TRBJ1-2, with D perhaps TRBD1 (6 bases). V lost 0 bases and J 8 bases, leaving 19 bases between the germline ends. This CDR3 contains 16 residues. Looked up from germline, CDR1 is LGHNA and CDR2 is YNFKEQ. The CDR3 region is CASSQDVLKQGGGYTF. CDR3 coding DNA: TGTGCCAGCAGCCAAGATGTTCTGAAACAGGGAGGCGGCTACACCTTC.

The chain couples TRBV5-1 to TRBJ1-3; the match to TRBD1 covers 7 bases. V gave up 4 bases and J gave up 0 bases; unmatched junction bases: 7. This CDR3 region has 16 residues. Per the germline V gene, CDR1 is SGHRS and CDR2 is YFSETQ. The DNA of the CDR3 is TGCGCCAGCAGCATAATGGGACAGAACTCTGGAAACACCATATATTTT. It encodes CASSIMGQNSGNTIYF. Variable domain in full (rest from reference TRBV5-1 and TRBJ1-3): KAGVTQTPRYLIKTRGQQVTLSCSPISGHRSVSWYQQTPGQGLQFLFEYFSETQRNKGNFPGRFSGRQFSNSRSEMNVSTLELGDSALYLCASSIMGQNSGNTIYFGEGSWLTVV.

This clone was picked up a small number of times. This chain connects TRBV7-2 to TRBJ2-4, with a weak D call TRBD1 (6 bases). CDR3 length: 15 amino acids. Between the trimmed V and J ends, which lost 1 base and 6 bases, there was a span of 13 bases. In germline, CDR1 is SGHTA, CDR2 FQGNSA. This CDR3 reads CASSLDSGQLNIQYF. CDR3 in DNA: TGTGCCAGCAGCTTAGACTCTGGACAGCTAAACATTCAGTACTTC.

The chain carries TRBV11-2 and TRBJ2-7; D is ambiguous. CDR1 is SGHAT and CDR2 is FQNNGV in the germline V gene. Trimming left V 1 base short and J 2 bases short, with 9 bases between. This CDR3 is 14 amino acids long. The CDR3 coding sequence is TGTGCCAGCAGCTTAGCTACAGTCGCCTACGAGCAGTACTTC. Protein product: CASSLATVAYEQYF.

The CDR3 loop reads CASSRGAGTGAYNEQFF. CDR3 nucleotides: TGTGCCAGTAGTAGGGGGGCCGGGACAGGGGCCTACAATGAGCAGTTCTTC. The chain has TRBV19 and TRBJ2-1, with 10 bases identical to TRBD1. After removal of 4 bases from V and 2 bases from J, the junction contained 8 bases not matched to a gene. CDR3 size: 17 residues. Germline CDR1 and CDR2: LNHDA and SQIVND (reference sequence).

This sequence joins TRBV4-3 and TRBJ2-1, with TRBD2 matching 10 bases. The germline CDR1 and CDR2 sequences are LGHNA and YSLEER. The J segment lost 8 bases and the V segment lost 0 bases, leaving 7 bases of the junction unmatched. The CDR3 has 16 residues. CDR3 sequence: CASSQEAAGGPDEQFF. The DNA of the CDR3 is TGCGCCAGCAGCCAAGAAGCAGCGGGAGGGCCAGATGAGCAGTTCTTC.

The chain combines TRBV4-1 with TRBJ2-3; TRBD2 might be the D (5 bases). CDR3 length: 16 residues. Germline V gene data show CDR1 as MGHRA and CDR2 as YSYEKL. Trimming stripped 2 bases from V and 5 bases from J, with 17 bases between. The CDR3 loop is CASSQFTSGSRDTQYF. Written as DNA, the CDR3 is TGCGCCAGCAGCCAATTTACTTCGGGGAGCCGAGATACGCAGTATTTT.

The rearrangement links TRBV5-1 to TRBJ2-7; a weak D match, TRBD2 (5 bases). The CDR3 has 18 amino acids. Germline CDR1 and CDR2: SGHRS and YFSETQ. V dropped 1 base and J dropped 2 bases, with 22 bases sitting between them. CDR3 in DNA: TGCGCCAGCAGCTTGTTGTGGTGGCCCGCGGGCCCGACCTACGAGCAGTACTTC. Protein: CASSLLWWPAGPTYEQYF.